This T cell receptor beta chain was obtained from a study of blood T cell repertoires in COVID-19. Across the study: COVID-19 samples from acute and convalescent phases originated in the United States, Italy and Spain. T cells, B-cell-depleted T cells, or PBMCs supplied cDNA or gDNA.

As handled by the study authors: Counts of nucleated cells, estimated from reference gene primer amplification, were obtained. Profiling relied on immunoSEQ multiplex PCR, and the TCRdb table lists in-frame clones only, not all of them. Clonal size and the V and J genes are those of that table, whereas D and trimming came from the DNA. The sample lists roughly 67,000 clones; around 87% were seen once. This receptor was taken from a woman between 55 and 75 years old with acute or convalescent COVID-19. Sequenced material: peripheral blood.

The CDR3 reads CASSLAGGYEQYV. In DNA, the CDR3 is TGTGCCAGCAGCTTAGCGGGGGGTTACGAGCAGTACGTC. The V and J genes are TRBV7-8 and TRBJ2-7; D possibly corresponds to TRBD2 (6 bases). Germline-derived CDR1 and CDR2 are SGHVS and FQNEAQ. This CDR3 comprises 13 residues. V lost 0 bases to trimming and J lost 4 bases, with 7 bases between them.